The entry below describes one T cell receptor (beta chain). These data originate in a study of shared T cell receptors in the human thymus. V was pared by 3 bases and J by 4 bases, with 5 bases of the junction left unmatched. Germline V gene data show CDR1 as MNHNS and CDR2 as SASEGT. This CDR3 is built from 14 residues. Assay: immunoSEQ multiplex PCR; the TCRdb copy retains only in-frame clones and omits some. The sample carries about 380,000 clones, 85% to 95% recorded once. Sequenced material: thymocytes. The V gene is TRBV6-1, the J gene TRBJ1-2; TRBD1 matches 7 bases. This receptor was obtained from a human donor. CDR3 in amino acids: CASSDRGRPYGYTF. In DNA, the CDR3 is TGTGCCAGCAGTGACAGGGGGAGACCCTATGGCTACACCTTC.